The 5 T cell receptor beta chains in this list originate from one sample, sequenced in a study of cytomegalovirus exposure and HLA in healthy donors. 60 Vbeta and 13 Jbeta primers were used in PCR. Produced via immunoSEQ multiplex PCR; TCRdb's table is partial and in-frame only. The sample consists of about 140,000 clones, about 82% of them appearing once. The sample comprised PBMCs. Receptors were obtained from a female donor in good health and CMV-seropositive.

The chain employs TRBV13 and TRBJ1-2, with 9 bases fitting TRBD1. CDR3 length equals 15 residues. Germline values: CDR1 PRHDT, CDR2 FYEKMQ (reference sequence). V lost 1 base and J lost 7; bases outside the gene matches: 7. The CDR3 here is CASSLEYDRGVGYTF. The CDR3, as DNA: TGTGCCAGCAGCTTAGAGTACGACAGGGGGGTTGGCTACACCTTC.

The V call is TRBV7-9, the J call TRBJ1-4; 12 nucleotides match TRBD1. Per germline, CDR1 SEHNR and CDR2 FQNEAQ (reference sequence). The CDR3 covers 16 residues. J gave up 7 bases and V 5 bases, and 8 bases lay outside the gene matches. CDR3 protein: CASSPGTGGGVEKLFF. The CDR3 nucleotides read TGTGCCAGCAGCCCCGGGACAGGGGGCGGAGTTGAAAAACTGTTTTTT.

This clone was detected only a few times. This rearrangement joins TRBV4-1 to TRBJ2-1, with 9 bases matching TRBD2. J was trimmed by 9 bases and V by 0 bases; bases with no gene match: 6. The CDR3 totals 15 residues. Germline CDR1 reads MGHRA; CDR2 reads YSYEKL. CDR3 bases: TGCGCCAGCAGCCAAGATCGCGGGAGGGCCGGTGAGCAGTTCTTC. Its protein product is CASSQDRGRAGEQFF.

In DNA form, the CDR3 reads TGTGCCAGCAGCTTAAGGGGTGTTGCCAATTCACCCCTCCACTTT. Encoded protein: CASSLRGVANSPLHF. The chain combines TRBV7-9 with TRBJ1-6, with D maybe TRBD1 (5 bases). Germline CDR1 is SEHNR and CDR2 is FQNEAQ (reference sequence). V lost 2 bases and J lost 7, with 12 bases in between. The CDR3 totals 15 residues.

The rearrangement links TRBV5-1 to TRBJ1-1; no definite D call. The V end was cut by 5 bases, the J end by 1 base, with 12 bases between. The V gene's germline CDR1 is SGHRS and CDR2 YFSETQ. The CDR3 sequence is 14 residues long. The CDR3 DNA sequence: TGCGCCAGCAGTGTTTTGGGAGGGAACACTGAAGCTTTCTTT. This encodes CASSVLGGNTEAFF.